These T cell receptor beta chains were read from a single sample in a study of PD-1 blockade in classical Hodgkin lymphoma. Clones were read by immunoSEQ multiplex PCR, and TCRdb kept only the in-frame ones, dropping some. The data show tens of thousands of clones, 60% to 80% seen once. The sample in question was peripheral blood mononuclear cells (PBMCs), obtained before the fourth cycle of nivolumab. Source of these receptors: a human donor with classical Hodgkin lymphoma. Each CDR3 is given with its conserved first and last residue. The D gene is left open where the match is weak. Where a row states a size, it is once, few, many or the class of an expanded clone; other rows omit it.

v_call	j_call	d_call	clone_size	cdr3_aa	cdr3_nt
TRBV4-1	TRBJ2-1	.	.	CASSQDRGYNEQFF	TGCGCCAGCAGCCAAGACAGGGGCTACAATGAGCAGTTCTTC
TRBV15	TRBJ2-5	.	.	CATSREGRGNQETQYF	TGTGCCACCAGCAGAGAAGGTCGGGGGAACCAAGAGACCCAGTACTTC
TRBV28	TRBJ2-1	TRBD1	once	CASSTSGTASSYNEQFF	TGTGCCAGCAGTACCTCCGGGACAGCCAGCTCCTACAATGAGCAGTTCTTC
TRBV2	TRBJ1-6	TRBD1	.	CASSEGLDRVDSPLHF	TGTGCCAGCAGTGAGGGACTTGACAGGGTTGATTCACCCCTCCACTTT
TRBV7-9	TRBJ1-2	.	few	CASSLQGGYTF	TGTGCCAGCAGCTTACAAGGAGGCTACACCTTC
TRBV7-6	TRBJ2-7	.	.	CASSLLETSYEQYF	TGTGCCAGCAGCTTGCTGGAGACCTCCTACGAGCAGTACTTC
TRBV27	TRBJ2-1	TRBD2	.	CASSRTSGGDEQFF	TGTGCCAGCAGCCGGACTAGCGGCGGGGATGAGCAGTTCTTC
TRBV11-3	TRBJ2-2	.	.	CASSLGPSGELFF	TGTGCCAGCAGCTTAGGTCCGTCCGGGGAGCTGTTTTTT
TRBV7-8	TRBJ2-5	TRBD2	.	CASSNGLAGVAETQYF	TGTGCCAGCAGCAACGGACTAGCGGGGGTAGCGGAGACCCAGTACTTC
TRBV6-5	TRBJ2-1	.	.	CASSYGYERPHNEQFF	TGTGCCAGCAGTTATGGATATGAGCGGCCCCACAATGAGCAGTTCTTC
TRBV9	TRBJ2-7	TRBD1	.	CASSVGGEETGAYEQYF	TGTGCCAGCAGCGTAGGAGGGGAAGAGACAGGGGCCTACGAGCAGTACTTC
TRBV9	TRBJ2-3	.	.	CASSVQGNTQYF	TGTGCCAGCAGCGTACAGGGGAATACGCAGTATTTT
TRBV27	TRBJ2-5	.	.	CASSFLGGPQETQYF	TGTGCCAGCAGTTTCTTGGGGGGGCCCCAAGAGACCCAGTACTTC
TRBV7-2	TRBJ1-1	.	.	CASSLDHSGNAFF	TGTGCCAGCAGCTTAGATCATTCGGGAAACGCTTTCTTT
TRBV29-1	TRBJ1-2	TRBD1	.	CSARDSYGYTF	TGCAGCGCTAGGGACAGCTATGGCTACACCTTC
TRBV4-3	TRBJ2-3	TRBD2	.	CASSLTSGGATDTQYF	TGCGCCAGCAGCCTGACTAGCGGGGGGGCTACAGATACGCAGTATTTT
TRBV19	TRBJ2-1	TRBD2	.	CASSIIKASGGAWNEQFF	TGTGCCAGTAGTATTATCAAGGCTAGCGGGGGGGCTTGGAATGAGCAGTTCTTC
TRBV5-1	TRBJ2-5	TRBD1	few	CASSWSTGGVRETQYF	TGCGCCAGCAGCTGGTCGACAGGGGGGGTGAGAGAGACCCAGTACTTC